A single sample gave rise to the 32 T cell receptor beta chains below, sequenced in a study of cytomegalovirus exposure and HLA in healthy donors. The PCR ran on 60 Vbeta and 13 Jbeta primers. Measured with immunoSEQ multiplex PCR; TCRdb has only the in-frame clones, and not every one. Here the sample spans 130,000 or so clones, around 74% being singletons. Sequencing was done on a sample of PBMCs. Receptors were obtained from a male donor in good health and CMV-seronegative.

The CDR3 DNA reads TGTGCCAGCAGCGGGTCGGGAGGCCTGTCCTACGAGCAGTACTTC. Translated: CASSGSGGLSYEQYF. The chain employs TRBV11-2 and TRBJ2-7; TRBD2 agrees at 7 bases. Looked up from germline, CDR1 is SGHAT and CDR2 is FQNNGV. The CDR3 covers 15 residues. Trimming cost V 5 bases and J 1 base; bases outside gene matches: 8.

DNA for the CDR3: TGTGCCAGCAGCAACCCGGGACACGATAGCAATCAGCCCCAGCATTTT. Translation: CASSNPGHDSNQPQHF. The V and J genes are TRBV21-1 and TRBJ1-5; TRBD1, the table's D call, lacks a check against the DNA. TRBV21-1 corresponds to a pseudogene. The CDR3 length is 16 residues.

This clone was picked up a small number of times. The chain is built from TRBV6-6 and TRBJ1-2; D unresolved. The ends were cut back, 7 bases at V and 4 bases at J, with 19 bases in the middle. This CDR3 is built from 15 residues. Germline V lookup: CDR1 MNHNY, CDR2 SVGAGI (reference sequence). CDR3 sequence (DNA): TGTGCCAGCAATCCCGTCGATGAGGAGGGCTATGGCTACACCTTC. Its translation: CASNPVDEEGYGYTF.

This clone was seen a few times. The chain links TRBV28 to TRBJ1-1; TRBD1 agrees at 7 bases. Trimming at V came to 1 base and at J to 11 bases, leaving 10 bases not matched to a gene. Germline V gene lookup returns CDR1 MDHEN and CDR2 SYDVKM. The CDR3 contains 14 residues. CDR3: CASSLSLGGGLAFF. CDR3 nucleotides: TGTGCCAGCAGTTTATCACTAGGAGGGGGCCTGGCTTTCTTT.

This chain uses TRBV6-5 with TRBJ1-4, with D possibly matching TRBD1 (5 bases). The germline V gene has CDR1 MNHEY and CDR2 SVGAGI. The V gene lost 4 bases and the J gene lost 6 bases, with 18 bases spanning the gap. The CDR3 has 16 amino acids. CDR3: CASSSFAWGADEKLFF. CDR3 in DNA: TGTGCCAGCAGTTCTTTTGCGTGGGGCGCAGATGAAAAACTGTTTTTT.

The chain joins TRBV27 to TRBJ2-7; 7 positions agree with TRBD1. With V trimmed by 7 bases and J by 6 bases, 15 bases remained unmatched. From germline, CDR1 is MNHEY and CDR2 SMNVEV (reference sequence). The CDR3 covers 15 residues. CDR3 amino acids: CASIERQGVSGEQYF. CDR3 nucleotides: TGTGCCAGCATCGAGAGGCAGGGGGTCTCAGGCGAGCAGTACTTC.

This clone showed up just once. The CDR3 DNA follows: TGTGCCAGCAGCCCGCCTGTCGGGAGGGTAAACAATGAGCAGTTCTTC. This sequence encodes CASSPPVGRVNNEQFF. This sequence joins TRBV9 and TRBJ2-1; TRBD2 aligns across 8 bases. V lost 4 bases, J lost 5 bases, and 11 bases stayed unmatched. The CDR3 is made up of 16 amino acids. Germline V gene data show CDR1 as SGDLS and CDR2 as YYNGEE.

The gene calls are TRBV19 and TRBJ1-5, with D maybe TRBD1 (5 bases). Deletions cut 6 bases from V and 2 bases from J, with 11 bases between. The CDR3 runs to 14 residues. The germline gives CDR1 LNHDA, CDR2 SQIVND (reference sequence). CDR3 in DNA: TGTGCCAGTAGGGGGCTTCCTGGCAATCAGCCCCAGCATTTT. It is translated as CASRGLPGNQPQHF.

CDR3 nucleotides: TGTGCCAGCAGCGCTCGGACAGGGGGCGCTGAAAAACTGTTTTTT. It is translated as CASSARTGGAEKLFF. The chain has TRBV5-5 and TRBJ1-4, with 11 bases lining up with TRBD1. Per the germline V gene, CDR1 is SGHKS and CDR2 is YYEKEE (reference sequence). This CDR3 spans 15 amino acids. V was clipped by 4 bases and J by 7 bases; unmatched bases: 6. The full variable domain, its missing parts supplied by reference TRBV5-5 and TRBJ1-4, is DAGVTQSPTHLIKTRGQQVTLRCSPISGHKSVSWYQQVLGQGPQFIFQYYEKEERGRGNFPDRFSARQFPNYSSELNVNALLLGDSALYLCASSARTGGAEKLFFGSGTQLSVL.

V usage is TRBV15 and J usage is TRBJ1-1; maybe TRBD1 (5 bases). V was cut by 5 bases and J by 1 base, with 11 bases left in between. Germline CDR1 LNHNV, CDR2 YYDKDF (reference sequence). The length of the CDR3 is 14 residues. The chain's CDR3 is CATSPRVPNTEAFF. CDR3 nucleotides: TGTGCCACCAGCCCCAGGGTTCCGAACACTGAAGCTTTCTTT.

This clone has just one count. The chain links TRBV2 to TRBJ1-1, with a tentative D call TRBD1 (5 bases). V shed 9 bases and J shed 1 base, with 18 bases lying between them. CDR3 length: 15 amino acids. CDR1 SNHLY and CDR2 FYNNEI come from the germline V gene. The CDR3 spells CARGDRLQGNTEAFF. Written as DNA, the CDR3 is TGTGCCAGAGGGGATCGACTCCAGGGGAACACTGAAGCTTTCTTT.

V and J are TRBV5-1 and TRBJ2-2; D gene ambiguous. The length of the CDR3 is 14 residues. Between the trimmed V and J ends, which lost 0 bases and 2 bases, there was a span of 5 bases. Germline V gives CDR1 SGHRS, CDR2 YFSETQ. The chain's CDR3 is CASSLAGNTGELFF. Written as DNA, the CDR3 is TGCGCCAGCAGCTTGGCCGGTAACACCGGGGAGCTGTTTTTT.

The chain employs TRBV7-9 and TRBJ2-2; D is possibly TRBD1 (6 bases). Germline loops: CDR1 SEHNR, CDR2 FQNEAQ (reference sequence). Trimming cost V 4 bases and J 5 bases, with 14 bases left between them. CDR3 length: 15 residues. CDR3 bases: TGTGCCAGCAGCTCACAGGGATCAGGAACCGGGGAGCTGTTTTTT. Translated: CASSSQGSGTGELFF.

V is TRBV4-3 and J is TRBJ1-5; D gene uncertain. Trimming left V 1 base short and J 1 base short, with 8 bases between. Germline CDR1 and CDR2: LGHNA and YSLEER. CDR3 length: 15 amino acids. CDR3 residues: CASSQGGLSNQPQHF. As DNA, the CDR3 is TGCGCCAGCAGCCAAGGAGGGTTGAGCAATCAGCCCCAGCATTTT.

The chain couples TRBV4-3 to TRBJ2-1; 7 bases map to TRBD1. Germline V gene lookup returns CDR1 LGHNA and CDR2 YSLEER. Trimming removed 1 base from V and 8 bases from J; junction bases left unmatched: 8. The CDR3 length is 15 residues. CDR3 amino acids: CASSQAPGQPDEQFF. Here the CDR3 DNA reads TGCGCCAGCAGCCAAGCGCCGGGACAGCCCGATGAGCAGTTCTTC.

The gene calls are TRBV7-9 and TRBJ2-7; possible D gene TRBD1, 6 bases. Germline lookup yields CDR1 SEHNR and CDR2 FQNEAQ (reference sequence). There are 14 residues in the CDR3. Trimming shortened V by 5 bases and J by 3 bases, and 14 bases separated the two germline ends. CDR3: CASSRQGPLYEQYF. The CDR3 DNA sequence: TGTGCCAGCAGCCGCCAGGGGCCGCTCTACGAGCAGTACTTC.

The genes are TRBV28 and TRBJ2-7; 10 bases are a match to TRBD2. The CDR3 sequence is 15 residues long. Germline trimming cut 7 bases from V and 5 bases from J; bases unmatched to any gene: 11. Germline V gene lookup returns CDR1 MDHEN and CDR2 SYDVKM. CDR3 DNA sequence: TGTGCCAGCACCCGGCCCGGGACTAGCGCTAACGAGCAGTACTTC. Translation gives CASTRPGTSANEQYF.

V gene TRBV7-8 combines with J gene TRBJ2-1; a possible D gene is TRBD2 (6 bases). Trimming pared 1 base from V and 8 bases from J, leaving 18 bases between. The CDR3 is 16 residues long. Per germline, CDR1 SGHVS and CDR2 FQNEAQ. In nucleotides, the CDR3 is TGTGCCAGCAGCTTAGGGAAGTTAGCGGAGGGCGATGAGCAGTTCTTC. Translating gives CASSLGKLAEGDEQFF.

This sequence joins TRBV14 and TRBJ1-1; D gene unclear. CDR1 SGHDN and CDR2 FVKESK come from the germline V gene. Trimming took 0 bases from V and 1 from J, leaving 6 bases between them. The CDR3 covers 14 residues. The CDR3 loop reads CASSQDYWNTEAFF. As DNA, the CDR3 is TGTGCCAGCAGCCAAGATTACTGGAACACTGAAGCTTTCTTT.

This clone was seen just once. The chain joins TRBV28 to TRBJ2-7, with D perhaps TRBD2 (5 bases). The CDR3 length is 17 residues. V was trimmed by 3 bases and J by 3 bases, leaving 21 bases between them. CDR1 is MDHEN, CDR2 SYDVKM, per germline. CDR3 loop: CASSFMTQGLSVYEQYF. CDR3 nucleotides: TGTGCCAGCAGTTTCATGACCCAAGGACTTTCAGTCTACGAGCAGTACTTC.

This chain joins TRBV11-2 and TRBJ2-1; 8 bases map to TRBD2. The CDR3 spans 17 residues. The trim removed 0 bases at V and 0 bases at J, leaving 4 bases unmatched. CDR1 SGHAT and CDR2 FQNNGV come from the germline V gene. The CDR3 spells CASSLDIAGFSYNEQFF. The CDR3 DNA sequence: TGTGCCAGCAGCTTAGATATAGCGGGATTCTCCTACAATGAGCAGTTCTTC.

This sequence joins TRBV2 and TRBJ2-7, with D possibly matching TRBD1 (6 bases). Germline-derived CDR1 and CDR2 are SNHLY and FYNNEI. Deletions cut 2 bases from V and 6 bases from J, with 8 bases between. The CDR3 covers 12 residues. CDR3 bases: TGTGCCAGCAGTGAAAGGGGGAGCGAGCAGTACTTC. Translation: CASSERGSEQYF.

The CDR3 region is CASSPTGIPSTDTQYF. The CDR3 DNA reads as TGTGCCAGCTCACCCACAGGGATACCTAGCACAGATACGCAGTATTTT. The J gene is TRBJ2-3, the V gene TRBV18; possible D gene TRBD1, 6 bases. Trimming took 3 bases from V and 0 from J, leaving 13 bases between them. The germline V gene encodes CDR1 KGHSH and CDR2 LQKENI. The CDR3 covers 16 residues.

The V and J genes are TRBV13 and TRBJ2-7; D possibly corresponds to TRBD2 (6 bases). The CDR3 extends over 13 amino acids. Trimming removed 4 bases from V and 5 bases from J, with 12 bases in between. The germline CDR1 and CDR2 sequences are PRHDT and FYEKMQ (reference sequence). This CDR3 is CASSSRGNHEQYF. CDR3 DNA: TGTGCCAGCAGCTCTCGGGGGAACCACGAGCAGTACTTC.

The genes are TRBV29-1 and TRBJ1-1; D remains ambiguous. This CDR3 is built from 13 residues. Germline CDR1 SQVTM, CDR2 ANQGSEA. V lost 4 bases and J lost 0, with 9 bases in between. CDR3 region: CSVAPGLNTEAFF. CDR3 sequence (DNA): TGCAGCGTTGCACCAGGCCTGAACACTGAAGCTTTCTTT.

The V and J genes are TRBV4-3 and TRBJ1-2, with 8 bases fitting TRBD1. The J segment lost 1 base and the V segment lost 6 bases, leaving 16 bases of the junction unmatched. The germline gives CDR1 LGHNA, CDR2 YSLEER. The CDR3 is made up of 18 amino acids. CDR3 in DNA: TGCGCCAGCAGAAGAGGGGGGACAGGAAGGGGATATAACTATGGCTACACCTTC. This sequence encodes CASRRGGTGRGYNYGYTF.

The chain couples TRBV6-4 to TRBJ2-1; D is perhaps TRBD2 (5 bases). V lost 4 bases to trimming and J lost 3 bases, with 13 bases between them. The CDR3 consists of 15 residues. Germline loops: CDR1 MRHNA, CDR2 SNTAGT. The CDR3 nucleotides are TGTGCCAGCAGTGCCGGCCAAGGGAGCTACAATGAGCAGTTCTTC. Amino acids: CASSAGQGSYNEQFF.

V is TRBV7-6 and J is TRBJ2-7, with TRBD2 as a possible D gene (5 bases). CDR1 and CDR2 from the germline V gene are SGHVS and FNYEAQ. The V end was cut by 2 bases, the J end by 6 bases, with 20 bases between. This CDR3 has 16 amino acids. The CDR3 is CASSLIEVAGSGEQYF. In DNA form, the CDR3 reads TGTGCCAGCAGCTTAATAGAGGTGGCGGGTTCGGGCGAGCAGTACTTC.

This clone was observed a handful of times. V gene TRBV15 combines with J gene TRBJ2-2; D is perhaps TRBD2 (5 bases). Between the trimmed V and J ends, which lost 1 base and 5 bases, there was a span of 11 bases. The germline CDR1 and CDR2 sequences are LNHNV and YYDKDF (reference sequence). This CDR3 has 15 amino acids. The DNA of the CDR3 is TGTGCCACCAGCAGAGGGCGGGTAGGGACCGGGGAGCTGTTTTTT. This translates into CATSRGRVGTGELFF.

This chain joins TRBV29-1 and TRBJ2-1; no reliable D call. The CDR3 spans 10 residues. CDR1 and CDR2 from the germline V gene are SQVTM and ANQGSEA. V was cut by 7 bases and J by 3 bases, with 4 bases left in between. CDR3 coding DNA: TGCAGCGGCGGCTACAATGAGCAGTTCTTC. Translation: CSGGYNEQFF.

This sequence joins TRBV10-3 and TRBJ2-5, with D unclear. This CDR3 contains 13 residues. Trimming stripped 2 bases from V and 3 bases from J, with 7 bases between. CDR1 ENHRY and CDR2 SYGVKD come from the germline V gene. The chain's CDR3 is CAISEISEETQYF. The CDR3 nucleotides are TGTGCCATCAGTGAGATATCGGAAGAGACCCAGTACTTC.

In DNA, the CDR3 is TGTGCCAGCAGCTTAGATCCACCTGACAGTTATGAAGCTAACTATGGCTACACCTTC. This encodes CASSLDPPDSYEANYGYTF. V and J are TRBV7-2 and TRBJ1-2; D perhaps matches TRBD1 (5 bases). V gave up 1 base and J gave up 0 bases, with 21 bases separating them. This CDR3 comprises 19 residues. Germline CDR1 is SGHTA and CDR2 is FQGNSA.